The T cell receptor beta chain described here comes from a study of shared clonotypes between healthy human individuals. Study overall: For every donor, three CD4 naive, three CD4 memory, two CD8 naive and one CD8 memory plates were used. Study conclusions and caveats: Shared clonotypes: approximately 5% naive CD4, under 4% naive CD8, 2% to 2.5% memory CD4, 0.35% to 0.5% memory CD8.

Turning to this clone: Its antigen is unknown.

Naive CD8 isolation took CD45RO-negative cells positively selected for CCR7 and excluded terminally differentiated effector memory CD45RA+ cells. All donors were Caucasian adults living in Nashville, Tennessee. Profiling relied on immunoSEQ multiplex PCR, and the TCRdb table lists in-frame clones only, not all of them. The sample consists of 1.5 million to 2.5 million clones, roughly 94% of them appearing once. This CDR3 has 15 amino acids. Germline V gene data show CDR1 as PRHDT and CDR2 as FYEKMQ (reference sequence). The V and J ends lost 1 base and 0 bases respectively, with 9 bases between them.

The sequenced sample was naive CD8+ T cells sorted from blood. The chain has TRBV13 and TRBJ1-1, with TRBD1 as a possible D gene (6 bases). The sequence was obtained from a man between 18 and 29 years old in good health. Here the CDR3 DNA reads TGTGCCAGCAGCTTAGAATGGGACATGAACACTGAAGCTTTCTTT. As protein: CASSLEWDMNTEAFF.